This T cell receptor (beta chain) was obtained from a study of CD8 T cells in Susac syndrome (dated 2019 in TCRdb). Regarding the complete study: Among the sequenced Susac syndrome patients, 5 or 6 had clinically active disease and fewer than ten were in clinical remission. At the time of blood withdrawal, Susac syndrome patients were either therapy-naive, taking corticosteroids (with some also receiving IVIg), or on IVIg alone. The study used repertoire sequencing to test whether antigen drove CD8+ T cell activation and differentiation in Susac syndrome. General study outcomes and caveats: The TCR sequencing and HLA analysis was acknowledged to have included a relatively small number of individuals. The CD4+ T cell repertoire of patients with Susac syndrome showed no detectable clonal expansion.

At the junction V is shortened by 6 bases and J by 6 bases, with 14 bases in between. From its cysteine to its phenylalanine, the CDR3 spans 13 amino acids. The only DNA kept is the CDR3, 39 bases in frame from the first base. The germline V gene (reference sequence) supplies CDR1 MNHEY and CDR2 SMNVEV. Peripheral blood CD8+ and CD4+ T cells from healthy donors, Susac syndrome patients and multiple sclerosis patients were profiled by high-throughput TCR beta sequencing. The Susac syndrome patients fulfilled recently defined diagnostic criteria for either definite or probable disease. Bulk CD8+ and CD4+ T cells were purified magnetically by negative isolation, whereas CD8+ TEMRA cells were enriched by FACS. Blood was collected in EDTA tubes and processed within 24 hours, with PBMCs isolated through density gradient centrifugation. PBMCs intended for TCR sequencing were frozen in liquid nitrogen and were later thawed in a 37 degrees C water bath. The sorted or isolated CD4+, CD8+ and CD8+ TEMRA cells had a purity of 90% or higher.

RNA was extracted using the RNeasy kit, and 0.5 to 1 microgram was reverse transcribed with random hexamers. The immunoSEQ multiplex PCR assay, covering 54 Vbeta and 13 Jbeta segments, was used to amplify TCR beta CDR3 regions. PCR amplification bias was corrected by using a synthetic template baseline for primer optimization and computational correction. In the source study's methods: Reads were annotated to V, D and J genes per IMGT and analyzed with immunoSEQ Analyzer, keeping only productive sequences. To calculate clonality, Shannon entropy was normalized by log2 of the number of productive unique sequences and then subtracted from one. For each patient and control, public and private clones were evaluated among the 100 most prevalent clones. A clone was defined as Susac-specific if it was absent from the healthy and MS cohorts, from roughly 990 published viral clones and from other ImmuneACCESS disease sequences. The raw public data were reprocessed by TCRdb itself: fastp quality trimming at Q25, MiXCR clonotype calling, in-frame beta chains only. Rows merge per CDR3 protein into single entries with the most common DNA and genes. None of the V and J calls come from the authors' own analysis; TCRdb made them. The sample includes hundreds of thousands of distinct CDR3 sequences, with roughly 95% observed a single time. The leading ten clones occupy 0.095% to 0.12% of the sample.

Turning to this clonotype: No antigen is known for it. Base-call qualities are not available, and no considerably larger clone is one nucleotide away.

The chain is made from TRBV27 and TRBJ2-5; no D segment can be confidently identified. Sequences were obtained from CD4+ T cells from PBMCs. This sequence originates from a human donor with Susac syndrome. The CDR3 here reads CASSLTALKTQYF. The nucleotides are TGTGCCAGCAGCCTAACCGCGCTCAAGACCCAGTACTTC.